This TCR beta chain was retrieved from a study of cytomegalovirus exposure and HLA in healthy donors. Study-level points and caveats: In a later analysis, several top co-occurrence clusters appeared linked to parvovirus B19, influenza, CMV and Epstein-Barr virus.

Germline CDR1 and CDR2: MGHRA and YSYEKL. The CDR3 runs to 15 residues. The germline V and J ends were trimmed by 4 bases and 3 bases, with 16 bases remaining between them. Details on this clone: What it recognizes is unknown.

A multiplex PCR was run with 60 Vbeta primers and 13 Jbeta primers. Measured with immunoSEQ multiplex PCR; TCRdb has only the in-frame clones, and not every one. The profile shows some 150,000 clones, roughly 85% of them singletons. This clonotype was obtained from a male donor in good health and CMV-seronegative. This chain links TRBV4-1 with TRBJ2-7, with D perhaps TRBD2 (6 bases). Sequencing was carried out using PBMCs. The chain's CDR3 is CASSLLEGEGYEQYF. The CDR3 region has the DNA TGCGCCAGCAGCCTATTGGAGGGAGAGGGCTACGAGCAGTACTTC.